This TCR beta chain is from a study of cytomegalovirus exposure and HLA in healthy donors. Study-wide context: A later analysis reported the same platform for the 110 or so validation repertoires and the roughly 700 first-cohort repertoires. General study results and limits: The tendency of first-cohort TCR clusters to co-occur in the roughly 120 validation repertoires was identified by a subsequent analysis. Confirmation in vitro established that a few CMV-associated chains were specific for CMV antigens.

The V gene end was trimmed by 6 bases and the J gene end by 6 bases; junction bases not matched to a gene: 8. The germline gives CDR1 LGHNA, CDR2 YNFKEQ. The CDR3 is made up of 14 amino acids. Clones were read by immunoSEQ multiplex PCR, and TCRdb kept only the in-frame ones, dropping some. The sample carries more than 150,000 clones, 80% to 85% recorded once. This clone has a handful of counts. As yet, its antigen is unknown. This clonotype was sampled from a woman under 30 in good health and CMV-seropositive. V gene TRBV4-2 combines with J gene TRBJ1-5, with 7 bases lining up with TRBD1. The sequencing input was PBMCs. CDR3 coding DNA: TGTGCCAGCAGTGGAGCAGGGGGAGGTCAGCCCCAGCATTTT. It is translated as CASSGAGGGQPQHF.